The sequence of this T cell receptor (beta chain) was determined in a study of blood T cell repertoires in COVID-19. The overall study: The study drew acute and convalescent COVID-19 samples from the United States, Italy and Spain. The analysed material was cDNA or gDNA that came from T cells, B-cell-depleted T cells, or PBMCs.

This clone occurred a few times. Original processing notes: Amplification with reference gene primers provided the estimates of nucleated cell counts. Clones were sequenced by immunoSEQ multiplex PCR, and TCRdb holds only the in-frame ones, with some missing. V and J calls and clone size are copied from that table; D and trimming were computed from the DNA. The table includes fewer than 200,000 clones, around four fifths detected once. The sample taken for sequencing was peripheral blood. The sequence derives from a woman aged 80 or older with COVID-19, enrolled during active disease.

The CDR3: CASSQGERSGALHF. CDR3 bases: TGTGCCAGCAGCCAAGGAGAAAGGAGTGGAGCCCTCCACTTT. V and J are TRBV3-1 (or the pseudogene TRBV3-2) and TRBJ1-6; unclear D gene. The ends were cut back, 1 base at V and 14 bases at J, with 15 bases in the middle. In germline, CDR1 is LGHDT, CDR2 YNNKEL (reference sequence). There are 14 residues in the CDR3.